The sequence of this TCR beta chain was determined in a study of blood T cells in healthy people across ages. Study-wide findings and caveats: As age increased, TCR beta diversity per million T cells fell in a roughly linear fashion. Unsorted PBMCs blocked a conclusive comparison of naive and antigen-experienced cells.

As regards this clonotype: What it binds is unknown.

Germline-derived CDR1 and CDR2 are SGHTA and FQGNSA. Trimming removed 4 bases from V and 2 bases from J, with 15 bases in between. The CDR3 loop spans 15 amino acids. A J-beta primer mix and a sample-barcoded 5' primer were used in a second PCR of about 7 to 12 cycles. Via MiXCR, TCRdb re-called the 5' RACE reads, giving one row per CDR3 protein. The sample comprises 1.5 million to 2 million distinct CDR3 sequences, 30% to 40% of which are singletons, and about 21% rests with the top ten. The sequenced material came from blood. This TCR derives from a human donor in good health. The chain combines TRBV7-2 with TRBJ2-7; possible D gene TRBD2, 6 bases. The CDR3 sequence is CASSSPRGAAYEQYF. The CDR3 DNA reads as TGTGCCAGCAGCTCCCCCCGCGGGGCCGCCTACGAGCAGTACTTC.